The clone carrying this T cell receptor beta chain was seen once. The antigen is undetermined. This entry belongs to a study of T cell responses to AZD1222 COVID-19 vaccine. Study observations and caveats: Donors in the cohort were predominantly white British and more often female, and clonal diversity was possibly underestimated.

V was clipped by 5 bases and J by 6 bases; unmatched bases: 10. Germline V lookup: CDR1 MDHEN, CDR2 SYDVKM. This CDR3 region has 16 residues. This table comes from immunoSEQ multiplex PCR, and its TCRdb copy is limited to in-frame clones, with some not included. The table includes about 48,000 clones, around 85% detected once. The receptor comes from an adult who received the AZD1222 COVID-19 vaccine. The V call is TRBV28, the J call TRBJ2-2; 9 bases line up with TRBD2. The sequences come from peripheral blood, collected 28 days after the second AZD1222 dose. The CDR3 here is CASSPLSGSIPGELFF. The CDR3 coding sequence is TGTGCCAGCAGTCCCCTTAGCGGGAGTATACCCGGGGAGCTGTTTTTT.